What follows are 12 T cell receptor beta chains derived from one specimen sequenced in a study of shared clonotypes between healthy human individuals (dated by TCRdb to about 2020). Libraries came from the immunoSEQ multiplex PCR assay. Imported from immuneACCESS, the table was reduced by TCRdb to in-frame sequences with V and J called. These copies leave out some clones; in studies compared against another copy, an unresolved V gene accounts for under half, and the cause of the remainder is not known. The table for this sample lists about 2.4 million clones; approximately 94% of them were counted only once. The biggest ten clones account for roughly 0.36% of the sample. The sequenced material came from naive CD4+ T cells from PBMCs. Sample cell subset or site, as interpreted from the label and publication: CD45RA+ positively selected. Receptors originate from a man aged 18-30 years in good health. Some clones in this sample may be carry-over from other donors' samples.

J is TRBJ2-3 and V is TRBV7-3; D is unclear. The CDR3 length is 13 residues. V dropped 2 bases and J dropped 5 bases, with 8 bases sitting between them. Germline CDR1 and CDR2: SGHTA and FQGTGA. Here the CDR3 reads CASSLLREDTQYF. The CDR3 nucleotides are TGTGCCAGCAGCTTACTAAGGGAAGATACGCAGTATTTT.

This chain uses TRBV5-6 with TRBJ1-1; 7 bases map to TRBD1. The CDR3 loop spans 16 amino acids. J gave up 8 bases and V 4 bases, and 17 bases lay outside the gene matches. Germline values: CDR1 SGHDT, CDR2 YYEEEE. CDR3 DNA: TGTGCCAGCAGCCCCAGCCCGACAGGGTCGCGAACCGAAGCTTTCTTT. Protein: CASSPSPTGSRTEAFF.

In regard to this clone: Other DNA sequences from this sample encode an identical CDR3 as well. The genes are TRBV15 and TRBJ2-3; D remains unclear. V lost 3 bases and J 6 bases, leaving 7 bases between the germline ends. Germline loops: CDR1 LNHNV, CDR2 YYDKDF (reference sequence). The CDR3 is made up of 12 amino acids. Here the CDR3 DNA reads TGTGCCACCAGCAGGGCTGTGGATACGCAGTATTTT. The encoded protein is CATSRAVDTQYF.

The V gene is TRBV9, the J gene TRBJ2-5, with D possibly matching TRBD2 (6 bases). Germline values: CDR1 SGDLS, CDR2 YYNGEE. This CDR3 is 14 amino acids long. V was trimmed by 4 bases and J by 4 bases, leaving 14 bases between them. This CDR3 reads CASSLGLTAETQYF. The CDR3 DNA follows: TGTGCCAGCAGCCTCGGACTAACCGCAGAGACCCAGTACTTC.

The chain carries TRBV28 and TRBJ2-3; 9 bases map to TRBD1. The CDR3 covers 15 residues. The V gene's germline CDR1 is MDHEN and CDR2 SYDVKM. V shed 5 bases, J shed 4 bases, and the junction held 7 bases outside the gene matches. The CDR3 sequence is CASSLPGQGADTQYF. DNA of the CDR3: TGTGCCAGCAGTCTACCGGGACAGGGTGCAGATACGCAGTATTTT.

The chain employs TRBV5-1 and TRBJ1-1; a possible D gene is TRBD1 (6 bases). The CDR3 consists of 15 residues. Trimming removed 4 bases from V and 1 base from J, with 14 bases in between. From germline, CDR1 is SGHRS and CDR2 YFSETQ. CDR3 protein: CASSPAGAGNTEAFF. The DNA for the CDR3 is TGCGCCAGCAGCCCCGCAGGGGCCGGGAACACTGAAGCTTTCTTT.

The rearrangement joins TRBV7-2 to TRBJ1-1; D not certain. CDR3 length: 13 residues. From germline, CDR1 is SGHTA and CDR2 FQGNSA. Trimming stripped 8 bases from V and 0 bases from J, with 10 bases between. CDR3 in amino acids: CASRGSLNTEAFF. The CDR3 DNA is TGTGCCAGCCGCGGGTCCCTGAACACTGAAGCTTTCTTT.

Details on this clone: The sample holds other DNA sequences that translate to the same CDR3. The chain recombines TRBV28 with TRBJ1-5; tentative D call: TRBD1 (6 bases). Between the trimmed V and J ends, which lost 3 bases and 0 bases, there was a span of 9 bases. Germline V gives CDR1 MDHEN, CDR2 SYDVKM. The CDR3 is 15 amino acids. This CDR3 reads CASSLQQGSNQPQHF. The CDR3 DNA sequence: TGTGCCAGCAGTTTGCAACAGGGTAGCAATCAGCCCCAGCATTTT. The entire variable domain, with the rest obtained from reference TRBV28 and TRBJ1-5, is as follows: DVKVTQSSRYLVKRTGEKVFLECVQDMDHENMFWYRQDPGLGLRLIYFSYDVKMKEKGDIPEGYSVSREKKERFSLILESASTNQTSMYLCASSLQQGSNQPQHFGDGTRLSIL.

The chain carries TRBV27 and TRBJ2-2; TRBD1 or TRBD2 may be the D gene (5 bases each). Germline-derived CDR1 and CDR2 are MNHEY and SMNVEV (reference sequence). Trimming cost V 5 bases and J 6 bases, with 16 bases left between them. CDR3 length equals 15 residues. The CDR3 DNA sequence: TGTGCCAGCAGTGTAAGGTTAAGGGGACCCGGGGAGCTGTTTTTT. Amino acids: CASSVRLRGPGELFF.

This chain links TRBV30 with TRBJ1-5; D gene unclear. Between the trimmed V and J ends, which lost 1 base and 9 bases, there was a span of 13 bases. This CDR3 is 13 amino acids long. Germline V CDR1 and CDR2: GTSNPN, SVGIG (reference sequence). DNA for the CDR3: TGTGCCTGGAGTGATGGGTTTGACCGGCCCCAGCATTTT. Protein sequence: CAWSDGFDRPQHF. Variable domain in full (rest from reference TRBV30 and TRBJ1-5): SQTIHQWPATLVQPVGSPLSLECTVEGTSNPNLYWYRQAAGRGLQLLFYSVGIGQISSEVPQNLSASRPQDRQFILSSKKLLLSDSGFYLCAWSDGFDRPQHFGDGTRLSIL.

The chain links TRBV7-3 to TRBJ2-1; possible D gene TRBD1, 5 bases. The V end was cut by 6 bases, the J end by 5 bases, with 17 bases between. The CDR3 totals 15 residues. Germline V gene data show CDR1 as SGHTA and CDR2 as FQGTGA. The CDR3: CASSRLTVADNEQFF. The CDR3 coding sequence is TGTGCCAGCAGTCGACTGACAGTAGCAGACAATGAGCAGTTCTTC.

This chain connects TRBV5-8 to TRBJ1-1; D not certain. Germline V CDR1 and CDR2: SGHTS, YDEGEE. This CDR3 is 11 amino acids long. The V end was cut by 7 bases, the J end by 0 bases, with 4 bases between. This chain's CDR3 is CASGVNTEAFF. The CDR3 DNA reads TGTGCCAGCGGAGTGAACACTGAAGCTTTCTTT.